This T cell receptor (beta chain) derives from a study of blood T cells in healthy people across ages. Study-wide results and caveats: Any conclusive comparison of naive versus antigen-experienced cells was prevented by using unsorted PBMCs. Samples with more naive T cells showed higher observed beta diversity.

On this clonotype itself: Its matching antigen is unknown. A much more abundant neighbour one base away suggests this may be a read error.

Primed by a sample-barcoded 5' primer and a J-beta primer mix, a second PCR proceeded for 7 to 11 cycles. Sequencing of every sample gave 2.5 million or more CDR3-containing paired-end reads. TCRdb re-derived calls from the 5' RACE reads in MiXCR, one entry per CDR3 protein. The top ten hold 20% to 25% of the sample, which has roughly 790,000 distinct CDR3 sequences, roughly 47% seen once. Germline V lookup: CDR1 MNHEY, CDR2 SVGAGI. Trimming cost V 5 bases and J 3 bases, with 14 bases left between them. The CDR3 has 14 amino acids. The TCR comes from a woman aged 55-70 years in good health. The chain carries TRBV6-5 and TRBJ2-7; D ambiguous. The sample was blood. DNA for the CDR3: TGTGCCAGCAGTGACGATTTTAGAGGCTACGAGCAGTACTTC. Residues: CASSDDFRGYEQYF.